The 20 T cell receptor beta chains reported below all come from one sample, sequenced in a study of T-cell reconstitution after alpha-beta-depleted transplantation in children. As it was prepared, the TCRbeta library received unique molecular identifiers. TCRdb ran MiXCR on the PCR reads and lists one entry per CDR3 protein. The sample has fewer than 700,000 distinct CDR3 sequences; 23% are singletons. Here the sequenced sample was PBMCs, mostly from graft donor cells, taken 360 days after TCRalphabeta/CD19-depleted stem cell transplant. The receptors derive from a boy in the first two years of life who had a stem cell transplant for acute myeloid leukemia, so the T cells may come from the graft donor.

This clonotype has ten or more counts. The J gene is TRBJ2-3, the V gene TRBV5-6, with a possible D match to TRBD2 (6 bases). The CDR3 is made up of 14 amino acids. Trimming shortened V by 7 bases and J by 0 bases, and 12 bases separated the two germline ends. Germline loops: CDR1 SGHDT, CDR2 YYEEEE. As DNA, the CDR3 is TGTGCCAGCTCGGACTACCCTAGCACAGATACGCAGTATTTT. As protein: CASSDYPSTDTQYF.

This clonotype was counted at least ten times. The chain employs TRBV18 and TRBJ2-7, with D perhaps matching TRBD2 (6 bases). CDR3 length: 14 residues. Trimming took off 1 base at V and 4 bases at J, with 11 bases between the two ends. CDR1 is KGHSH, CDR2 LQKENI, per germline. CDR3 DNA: TGTGCCAGCTCACCACAGGGAGGAGTTTACGAGCAGTACGTC. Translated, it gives CASSPQGGVYEQYV.

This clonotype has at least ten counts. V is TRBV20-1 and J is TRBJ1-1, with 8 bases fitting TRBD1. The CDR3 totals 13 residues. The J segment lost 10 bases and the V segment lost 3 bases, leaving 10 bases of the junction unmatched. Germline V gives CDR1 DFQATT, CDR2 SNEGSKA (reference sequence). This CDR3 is CSARSGTGVRAFF. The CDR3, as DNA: TGCAGTGCTAGGTCCGGGACAGGCGTGAGAGCTTTCTTT.

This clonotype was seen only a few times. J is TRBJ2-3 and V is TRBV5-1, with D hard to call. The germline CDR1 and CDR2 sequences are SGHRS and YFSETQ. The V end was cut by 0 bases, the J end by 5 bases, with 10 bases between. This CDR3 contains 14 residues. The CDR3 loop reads CASSLAVPEDTQYF. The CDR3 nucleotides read TGCGCCAGCAGCTTGGCGGTCCCAGAAGATACGCAGTATTTT.

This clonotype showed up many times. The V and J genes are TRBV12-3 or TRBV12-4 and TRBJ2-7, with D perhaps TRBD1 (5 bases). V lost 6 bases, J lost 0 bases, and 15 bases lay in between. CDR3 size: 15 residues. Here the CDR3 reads CASSPGASSSYEQYF. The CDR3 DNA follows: TGTGCCAGCAGCCCTGGGGCAAGTAGCTCCTACGAGCAGTACTTC.

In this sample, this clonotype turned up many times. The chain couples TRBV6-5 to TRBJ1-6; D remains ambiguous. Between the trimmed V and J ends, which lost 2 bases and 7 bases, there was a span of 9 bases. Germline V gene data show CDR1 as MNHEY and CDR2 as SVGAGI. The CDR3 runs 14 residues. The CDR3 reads CASSYGVTNSPLHF. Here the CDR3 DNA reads TGTGCCAGCAGTTACGGGGTCACAAATTCACCCCTCCACTTT.

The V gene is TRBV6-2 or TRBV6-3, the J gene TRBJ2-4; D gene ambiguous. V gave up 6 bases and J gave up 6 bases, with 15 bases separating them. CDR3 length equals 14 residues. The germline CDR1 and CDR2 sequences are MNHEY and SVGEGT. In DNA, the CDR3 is TGTGCCAGCAGCCCGGGCCCGGGCGCAAACATTCAGTACTTC. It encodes CASSPGPGANIQYF.

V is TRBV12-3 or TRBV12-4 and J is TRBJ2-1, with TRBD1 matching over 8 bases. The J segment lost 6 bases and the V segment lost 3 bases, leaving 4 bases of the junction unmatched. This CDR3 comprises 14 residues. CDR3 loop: CASSFRQGSNEQFF. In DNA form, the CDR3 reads TGTGCCAGCAGTTTTCGACAGGGGTCCAATGAGCAGTTCTTC.

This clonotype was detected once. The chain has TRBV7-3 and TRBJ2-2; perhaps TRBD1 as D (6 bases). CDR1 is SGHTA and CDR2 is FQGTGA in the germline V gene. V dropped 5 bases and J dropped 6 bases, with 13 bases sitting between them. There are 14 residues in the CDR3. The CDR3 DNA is TGTGCCAGCAGCCCAGTAACAGGGTCCGGGGAGCTGTTTTTT. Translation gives CASSPVTGSGELFF. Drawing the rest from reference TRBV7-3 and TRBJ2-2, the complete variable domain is GAGVSQTPSNKVTEKGKYVELRCDPISGHTALYWYRQSLGQGPEFLIYFQGTGAADDSGLPNDRFFAVRPEGSVSTLKIQRTERGDSAVYLCASSPVTGSGELFFGEGSRLTVL.

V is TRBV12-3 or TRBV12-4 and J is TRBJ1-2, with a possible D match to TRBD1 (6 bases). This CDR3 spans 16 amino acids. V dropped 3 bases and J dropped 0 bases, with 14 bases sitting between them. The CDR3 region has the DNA TGTGCCAGCAGTTTGGGCAGGGGACTTACTAACTATGGCTACACCTTC. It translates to CASSLGRGLTNYGYTF.

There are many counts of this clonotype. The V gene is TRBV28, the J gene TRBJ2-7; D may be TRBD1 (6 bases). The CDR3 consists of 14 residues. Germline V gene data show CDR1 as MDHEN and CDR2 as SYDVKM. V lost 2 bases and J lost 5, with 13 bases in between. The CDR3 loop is CASSLPGYRDEQYV. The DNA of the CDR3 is TGTGCCAGCAGTTTACCTGGGTACAGGGACGAGCAGTACGTC.

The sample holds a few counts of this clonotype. CDR3 protein: CASSSYRDRAYNEQFF. CDR3 coding DNA: TGTGCCAGCAGTTCCTACCGGGACAGGGCCTACAATGAGCAGTTCTTC. The chain has TRBV12-3 or TRBV12-4 and TRBJ2-1; 9 nucleotides line up with TRBD1. V shed 4 bases and J 2 bases; nucleotides not matched to a gene: 6. This CDR3 region has 16 residues.

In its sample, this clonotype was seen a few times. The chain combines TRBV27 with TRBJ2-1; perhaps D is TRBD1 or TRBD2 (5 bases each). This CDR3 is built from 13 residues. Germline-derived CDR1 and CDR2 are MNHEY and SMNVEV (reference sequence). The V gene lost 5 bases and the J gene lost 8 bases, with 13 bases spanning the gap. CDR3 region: CASSPGPAYEQFF. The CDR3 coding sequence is TGTGCCAGCAGTCCGGGGCCAGCTTATGAGCAGTTCTTC.

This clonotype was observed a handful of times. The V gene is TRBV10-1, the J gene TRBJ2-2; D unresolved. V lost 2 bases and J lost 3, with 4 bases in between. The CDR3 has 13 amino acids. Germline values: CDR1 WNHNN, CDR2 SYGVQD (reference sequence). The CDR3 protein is CASSEPYTGELFF. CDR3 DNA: TGCGCCAGCAGTGAGCCGTACACCGGGGAGCTGTTTTTT.

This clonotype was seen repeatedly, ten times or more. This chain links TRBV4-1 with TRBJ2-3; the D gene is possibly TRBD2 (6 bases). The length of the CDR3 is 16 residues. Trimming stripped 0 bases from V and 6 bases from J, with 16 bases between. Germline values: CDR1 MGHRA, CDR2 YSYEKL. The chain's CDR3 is CASSQDWRGRSDTQYF. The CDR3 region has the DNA TGCGCCAGCAGCCAAGACTGGCGGGGCCGGTCCGATACGCAGTATTTT.

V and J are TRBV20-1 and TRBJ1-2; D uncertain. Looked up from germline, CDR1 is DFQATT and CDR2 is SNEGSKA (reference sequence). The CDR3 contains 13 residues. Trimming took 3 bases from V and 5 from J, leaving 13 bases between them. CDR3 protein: CSASPSPPYGYTF. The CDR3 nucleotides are TGCAGTGCTAGCCCTAGCCCCCCTTATGGCTACACCTTC.

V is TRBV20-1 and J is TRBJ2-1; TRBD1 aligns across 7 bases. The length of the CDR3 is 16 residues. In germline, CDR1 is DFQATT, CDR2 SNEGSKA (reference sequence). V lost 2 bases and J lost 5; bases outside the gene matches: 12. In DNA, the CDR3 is TGCAGTGCTAGACCCCTCGAGGGGGCCCAAAACAATGAGCAGTTCTTC. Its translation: CSARPLEGAQNNEQFF.

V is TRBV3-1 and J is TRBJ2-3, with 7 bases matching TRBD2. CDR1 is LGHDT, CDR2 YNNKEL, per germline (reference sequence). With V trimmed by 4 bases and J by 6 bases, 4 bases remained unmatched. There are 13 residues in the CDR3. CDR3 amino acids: CASSRLAADTQYF. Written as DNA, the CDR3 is TGTGCCAGCAGCCGACTAGCAGCTGATACGCAGTATTTT.

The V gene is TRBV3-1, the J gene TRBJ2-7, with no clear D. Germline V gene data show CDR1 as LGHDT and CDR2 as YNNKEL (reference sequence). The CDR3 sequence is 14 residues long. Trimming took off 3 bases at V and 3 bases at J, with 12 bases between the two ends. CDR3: CASSQDLIGYEQYF. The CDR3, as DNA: TGTGCCAGCAGCCAGGATCTGATTGGCTACGAGCAGTACTTC.

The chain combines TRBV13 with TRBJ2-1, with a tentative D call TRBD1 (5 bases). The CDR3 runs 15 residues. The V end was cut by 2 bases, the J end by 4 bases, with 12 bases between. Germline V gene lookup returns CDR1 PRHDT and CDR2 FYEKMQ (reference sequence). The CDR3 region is CASSLIGERYNEQFF. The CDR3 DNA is TGTGCCAGCAGCTTAATAGGGGAAAGGTACAATGAGCAGTTCTTC.